This T cell receptor (beta chain) was documented in a study of T cells in Graves' hyperthyroidism and ophthalmopathy (dated by TCRdb to the late 2010s). For the wider study: TCR V-J signatures able to tell the groups apart were searched for in a discovery cohort of around 95 patients, of whom 43 had Graves' ophthalmopathy and roughly 57 had stable Graves' hyperthyroidism. Prospective prediction of ophthalmopathy was tested in an independent validation cohort of 18 to 20 hyperthyroidism patients and 17 patients who later progressed to ophthalmopathy. After blood sampling, hyperthyroidism patients were treated with methimazole at a starting dose of 30 mg daily, and ophthalmopathy patients were treated with high-dose intravenous methylprednisolone. TCR Vbeta CDR3 sequencing of around 130 peripheral blood samples (about 45 ophthalmopathy, 75 hyperthyroidism and approximately 17 progressor patients) is reported in the paper. The roughly 94 discovery patients were randomly split 7:3 into training and test sets. The study also compared thyroid tissue and blood T-cell repertoires from five or six Graves' hyperthyroidism patients. Study-wide conclusions, independent of this receptor: Most expanded thyroid clonotypes (frequency above 0.001) were also detected in blood, a finding suggesting that blood repertoires may reflect thyroid immune responses. No statistical method was used to set the sample size in advance, and investigators knew the group allocation. During validation, the model predicted progression to ophthalmopathy a median of approximately 6.5 months ahead of onset, with more than 55% sensitivity and around 73% specificity. Ophthalmopathy was separated from stable hyperthyroidism by a 13 V-J signature model, with 87.88% sensitivity and just over 81% specificity obtained in cross-validation and 80%/75% obtained in testing.

Note on this clonotype: The target of this receptor is not known. This could be a read error, since a much larger clone is one nucleotide away. Because the CDR3 is missing its conserved closing phenylalanine or tryptophan, this is likely a read error.

Patients with uncontrolled infections, other autoimmune diseases, pregnancy or lactation were excluded. Diagnoses relied on clinical symptoms, serum thyroxine and TRAb, thyroid ultrasound and orbital computed tomography. Total RNA was extracted using Trizol reagent, and RNA quality was assessed on an Agilent 2100 Bioanalyzer. Amplification of TCR beta CDR3 regions was carried out from RNA transcripts. The first round of RT-PCR for the TCR CDR3 was performed with the HTBI primer set and the Qiagen OneStep RT-PCR kit. Libraries were constructed in a second round of multiplex PCR, after which size selection and purification were carried out. Sequencing of the libraries was done on an Illumina HiSeq2000 using paired-end 100 bp reads. The authors' analysis ran thus. SOAPnuke was used to process the raw data, removing reads that contained adapters or uncalled bases, had a mean Phred below 15, or lacked an exact match to the constant primer or identifier. High-quality paired reads were merged with COPE v1.2.5, and unique nucleotide sequences were defined as clonotypes. MiTCR v1.1 was used to align clonotypes to the IMGT TRBV, TRBD and TRBJ reference segments. The analysis included only V-J combinations with a frequency above 0.0001, which together covered 99% to 99.2% of the repertoires. A TCS score was defined as the ratio between F50 (clonal expansion) and ExV (chaos), using BLOSUM62-based TCRdist between CDR3 peptides within each V-J. Welch's t-statistics and random forest reduced some 510 V-J features to 13, which were used in a naive Bayes classifier (R e1071). Thyroid-blood repertoire similarity was quantified with the Morisita-Horn index. TCRdb reprocessed the public reads (quality trimming at Q25 with fastp, clone calling with MiXCR) and kept in-frame beta chains. When rows share a CDR3 protein, they turn into one entry using the most common DNA and genes. TCRdb assigned the V and J calls; the authors' analysis was not used. The table for this sample lists around 600,000 distinct CDR3 sequences; 45% of them were counted only once. The biggest ten clones account for roughly 6.5% of the sample.

Sequencing was done on a sample of peripheral blood or thyroid tissue (not recorded which). The sequence came from an adult man with Graves' disease, either hyperthyroidism or ophthalmopathy (not recorded which).

CDR3 region: CSVEGGGTTEAFL. The base sequence is TGCAGCGTTGAAGGCGGGGGAACCACTGAAGCTTTCCTT. This chain joins TRBV29-1 to TRBJ1-1; TRBD1 is a possible D gene, resting on 5 matching bases. The junction carries 10 bases between V and J, which are trimmed by 1 base and 4 bases respectively. Termini included, the CDR3 measures 13 amino acids. Just CDR3 DNA is preserved here, 39 bases in frame from base 1. As encoded in the germline V gene, CDR1 is SQVTM while CDR2 is ANQGSEA.